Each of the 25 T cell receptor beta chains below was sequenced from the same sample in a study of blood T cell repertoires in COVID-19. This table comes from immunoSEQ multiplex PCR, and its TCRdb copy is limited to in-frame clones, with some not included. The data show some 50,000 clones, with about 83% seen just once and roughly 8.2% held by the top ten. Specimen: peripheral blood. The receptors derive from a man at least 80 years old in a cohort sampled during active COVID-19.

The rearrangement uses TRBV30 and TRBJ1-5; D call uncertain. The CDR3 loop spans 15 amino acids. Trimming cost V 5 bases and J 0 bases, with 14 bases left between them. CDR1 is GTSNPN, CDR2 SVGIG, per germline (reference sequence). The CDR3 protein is CAWGPPGYSNQPQHF. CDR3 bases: TGTGCCTGGGGTCCCCCGGGTTATAGCAATCAGCCCCAGCATTTT.

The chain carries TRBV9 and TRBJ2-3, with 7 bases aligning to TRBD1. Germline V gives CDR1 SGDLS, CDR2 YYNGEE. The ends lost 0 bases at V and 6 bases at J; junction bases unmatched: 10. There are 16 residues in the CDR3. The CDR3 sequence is CASSVGSTGAGDTQYF. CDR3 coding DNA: TGTGCCAGCAGCGTAGGCTCCACAGGGGCTGGGGATACGCAGTATTTT. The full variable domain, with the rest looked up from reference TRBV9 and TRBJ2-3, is DSGVTQTPKHLITATGQRVTLRCSPRSGDLSVYWYQQSLDQGLQFLIQYYNGEERAKGNILERFSAQQFPDLHSELNLSSLELGDSALYFCASSVGSTGAGDTQYFGPGTRLTVL.

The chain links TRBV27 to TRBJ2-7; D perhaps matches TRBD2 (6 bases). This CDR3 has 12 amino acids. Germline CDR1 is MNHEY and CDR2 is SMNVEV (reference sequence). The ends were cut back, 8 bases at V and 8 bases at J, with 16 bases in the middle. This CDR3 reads CASSPTGGQQYF. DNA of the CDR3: TGTGCCAGCTCCCCGACCGGGGGTCAGCAGTACTTC.

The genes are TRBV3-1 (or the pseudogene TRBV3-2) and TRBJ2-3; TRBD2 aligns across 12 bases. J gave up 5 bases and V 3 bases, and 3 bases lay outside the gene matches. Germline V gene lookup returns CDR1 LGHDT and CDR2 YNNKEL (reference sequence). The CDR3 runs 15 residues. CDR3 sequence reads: CASSHQTSGGDTQYF. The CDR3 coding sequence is TGTGCCAGCAGCCACCAGACTAGCGGGGGAGATACGCAGTATTTT.

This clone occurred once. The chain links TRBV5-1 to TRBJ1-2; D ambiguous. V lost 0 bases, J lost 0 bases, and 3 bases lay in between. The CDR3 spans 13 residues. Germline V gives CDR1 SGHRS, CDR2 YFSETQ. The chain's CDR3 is CASSLVSNYGYTF. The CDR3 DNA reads TGCGCCAGCAGCTTGGTCTCTAACTATGGCTACACCTTC.

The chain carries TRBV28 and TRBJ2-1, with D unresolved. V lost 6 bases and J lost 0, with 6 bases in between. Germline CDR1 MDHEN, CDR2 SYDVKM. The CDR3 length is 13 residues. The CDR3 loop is CASRSNSYNEQFF. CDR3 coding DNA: TGTGCCAGCAGGAGCAACTCCTACAATGAGCAGTTCTTC.

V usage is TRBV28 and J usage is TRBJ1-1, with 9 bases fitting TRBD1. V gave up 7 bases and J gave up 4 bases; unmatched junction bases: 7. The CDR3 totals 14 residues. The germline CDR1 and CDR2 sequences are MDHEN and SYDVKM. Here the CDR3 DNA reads TGTGCCAGCAACCTTCCGACAGGGGGCACTGAAGCTTTCTTT. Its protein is CASNLPTGGTEAFF. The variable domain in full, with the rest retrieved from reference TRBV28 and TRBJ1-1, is DVKVTQSSRYLVKRTGEKVFLECVQDMDHENMFWYRQDPGLGLRLIYFSYDVKMKEKGDIPEGYSVSREKKERFSLILESASTNQTSMYLCASNLPTGGTEAFFGQGTRLTVV.

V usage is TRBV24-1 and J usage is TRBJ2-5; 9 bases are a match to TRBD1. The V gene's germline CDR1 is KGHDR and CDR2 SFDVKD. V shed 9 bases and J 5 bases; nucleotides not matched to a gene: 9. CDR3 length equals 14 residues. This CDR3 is CATARTGDGETQYF. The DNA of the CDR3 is TGTGCCACCGCTAGGACAGGGGATGGGGAGACCCAGTACTTC.

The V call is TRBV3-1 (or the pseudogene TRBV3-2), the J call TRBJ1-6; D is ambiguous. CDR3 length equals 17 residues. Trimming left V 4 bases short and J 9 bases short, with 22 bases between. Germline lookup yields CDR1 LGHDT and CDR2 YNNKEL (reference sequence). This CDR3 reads CASSPYPLTGTGSPLHF. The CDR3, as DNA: TGTGCCAGCAGCCCGTACCCTCTAACTGGTACCGGTTCACCCCTCCACTTT.

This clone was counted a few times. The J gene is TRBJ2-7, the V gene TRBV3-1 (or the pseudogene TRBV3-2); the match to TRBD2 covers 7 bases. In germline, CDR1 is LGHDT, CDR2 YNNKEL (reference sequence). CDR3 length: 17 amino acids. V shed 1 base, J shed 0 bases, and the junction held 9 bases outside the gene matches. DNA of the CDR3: TGTGCCAGCAGCCAAGGTCCAATAGCGGGCCTCTCCTACGAGCAGTACTTC. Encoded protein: CASSQGPIAGLSYEQYF.

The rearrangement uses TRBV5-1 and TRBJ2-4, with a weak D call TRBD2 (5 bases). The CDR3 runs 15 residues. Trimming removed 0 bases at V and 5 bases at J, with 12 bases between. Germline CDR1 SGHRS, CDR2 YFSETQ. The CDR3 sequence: CASSLGLGSQNIQYF. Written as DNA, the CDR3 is TGCGCCAGCAGCTTGGGGTTGGGGAGCCAAAACATTCAGTACTTC.

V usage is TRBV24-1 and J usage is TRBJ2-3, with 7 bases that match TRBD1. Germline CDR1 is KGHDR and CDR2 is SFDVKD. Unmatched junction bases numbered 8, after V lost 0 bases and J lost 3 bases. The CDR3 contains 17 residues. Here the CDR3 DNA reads TGTGCCACCAGTGATTTGGTGGCAGGGGGAGCGACAGATACGCAGTATTTT. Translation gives CATSDLVAGGATDTQYF.

For the CDR3, the DNA is TGTGCCAGCAGCTCAACAGAGTACACTGAAGCTTTCTTT. Protein product: CASSSTEYTEAFF. The chain recombines TRBV5-6 with TRBJ1-1; D not resolved. The germline gives CDR1 SGHDT, CDR2 YYEEEE. V was pared by 3 bases and J by 3 bases, with 9 bases between. The CDR3 covers 13 residues.

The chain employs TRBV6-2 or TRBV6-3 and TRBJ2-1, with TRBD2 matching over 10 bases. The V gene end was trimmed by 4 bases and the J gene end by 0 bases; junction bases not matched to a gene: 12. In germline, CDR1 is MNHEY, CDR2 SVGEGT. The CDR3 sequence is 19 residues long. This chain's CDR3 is CASSLPTSGHRSSYNEQFF. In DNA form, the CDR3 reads TGTGCCAGCAGTTTACCGACTAGCGGGCACCGGAGCTCCTACAATGAGCAGTTCTTC.

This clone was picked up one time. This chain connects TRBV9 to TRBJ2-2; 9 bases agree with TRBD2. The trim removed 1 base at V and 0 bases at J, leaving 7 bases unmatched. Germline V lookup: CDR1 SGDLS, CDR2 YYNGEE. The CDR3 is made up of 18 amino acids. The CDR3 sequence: CASSVSPAGGANTGELFF. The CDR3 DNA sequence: TGTGCCAGCAGCGTATCCCCAGCGGGGGGCGCGAACACCGGGGAGCTGTTTTTT.

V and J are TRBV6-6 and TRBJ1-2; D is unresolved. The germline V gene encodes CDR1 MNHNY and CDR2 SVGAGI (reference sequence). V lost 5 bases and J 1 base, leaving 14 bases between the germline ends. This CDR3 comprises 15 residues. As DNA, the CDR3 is TGTGCCAGCAGTAGACTTTACGAGGTTAACTATGGCTACACCTTC. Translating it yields CASSRLYEVNYGYTF.

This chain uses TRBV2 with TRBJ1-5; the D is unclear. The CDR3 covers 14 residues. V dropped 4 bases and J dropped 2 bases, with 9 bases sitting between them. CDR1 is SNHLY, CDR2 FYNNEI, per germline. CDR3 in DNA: TGTGCCAGCAGTGTAACCCGGGGCAATCAGCCCCAGCATTTT. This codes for CASSVTRGNQPQHF.

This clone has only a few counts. The CDR3: CAAGTSGRAVEQFF. The CDR3 DNA reads as TGTGCCGCCGGGACTAGCGGGAGGGCCGTTGAGCAGTTCTTC. V is TRBV7-2 and J is TRBJ2-1; 16 bases align to TRBD2. Germline V gives CDR1 SGHTA, CDR2 FQGNSA. With V trimmed by 11 bases and J by 9 bases, 7 bases remained unmatched. The CDR3 runs 14 residues. The whole variable domain, filled in from reference TRBV7-2 and TRBJ2-1, reads GAGVSQSPSNKVTEKGKDVELRCDPISGHTALYWYRQSLGQGLEFLIYFQGNSAPDKSGLPSDRFSAERTGGSVSTLTIQRTQQEDSAVYLCAAGTSGRAVEQFFGPGTRLTVL.

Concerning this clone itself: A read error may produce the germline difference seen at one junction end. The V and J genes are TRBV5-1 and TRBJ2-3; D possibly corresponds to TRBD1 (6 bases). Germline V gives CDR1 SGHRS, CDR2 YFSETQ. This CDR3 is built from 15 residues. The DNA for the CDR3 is TGCGTCAGCAGCCCTATACCACAGGGAATGGATACGCAGTATTTT. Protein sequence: CVSSPIPQGMDTQYF.

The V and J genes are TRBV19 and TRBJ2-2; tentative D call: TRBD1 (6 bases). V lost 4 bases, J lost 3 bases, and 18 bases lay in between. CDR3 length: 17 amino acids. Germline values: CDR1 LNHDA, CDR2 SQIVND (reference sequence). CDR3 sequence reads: CASSKQGKGVHTGELFF. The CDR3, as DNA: TGTGCCAGTAGTAAACAGGGAAAGGGCGTACACACCGGGGAGCTGTTTTTT.

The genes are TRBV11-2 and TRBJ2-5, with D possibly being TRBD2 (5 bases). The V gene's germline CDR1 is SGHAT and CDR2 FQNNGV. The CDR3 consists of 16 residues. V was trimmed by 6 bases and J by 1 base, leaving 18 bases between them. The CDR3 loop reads CASSPPGRYIQETQYF. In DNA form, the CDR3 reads TGTGCCAGCAGTCCCCCGGGGAGATATATCCAAGAGACCCAGTACTTC.

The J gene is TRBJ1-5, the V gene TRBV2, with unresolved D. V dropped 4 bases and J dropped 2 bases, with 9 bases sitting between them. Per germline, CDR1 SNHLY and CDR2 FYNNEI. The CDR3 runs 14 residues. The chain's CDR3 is CASSAGGGNQPQHF. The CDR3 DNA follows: TGTGCCAGCAGTGCGGGAGGAGGCAATCAGCCCCAGCATTTT.

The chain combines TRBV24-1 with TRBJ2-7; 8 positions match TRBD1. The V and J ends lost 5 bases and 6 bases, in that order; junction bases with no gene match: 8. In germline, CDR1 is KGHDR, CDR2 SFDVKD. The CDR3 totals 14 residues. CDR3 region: CATSGSGQGGEQYF. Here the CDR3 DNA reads TGTGCCACCAGTGGTTCCGGACAGGGTGGCGAGCAGTACTTC.

CDR3 nucleotides: TGTGCCAGCAGCCTAAACAGGGGGGCCGAAGCTTTCTTT. This codes for CASSLNRGAEAFF. The chain joins TRBV5-4 to TRBJ1-1; 8 bases are a match to TRBD1. CDR1 SGHNT and CDR2 YYREEE come from the germline V gene (reference sequence). With V trimmed by 4 bases and J by 8 bases, 7 bases remained unmatched. The CDR3 has 13 residues.

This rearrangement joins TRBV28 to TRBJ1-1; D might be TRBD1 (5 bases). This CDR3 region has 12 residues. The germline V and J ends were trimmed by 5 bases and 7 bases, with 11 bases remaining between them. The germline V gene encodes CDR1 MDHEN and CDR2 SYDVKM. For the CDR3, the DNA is TGTGCCAGCAGTCCTCGGACAATTGAAGCTTTCTTT. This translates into CASSPRTIEAFF.